These 18 T cell receptor beta chains share one sample of origin, sequenced in a study of blood T cell repertoires in COVID-19. TCRdb keeps only in-frame clones here, not all; method: immunoSEQ multiplex PCR. The sample has around 300,000 clones, less than 90% seen once. The sequenced sample consisted of peripheral blood. The receptors derive from a human donor in a cohort sampled during active COVID-19.

The rearrangement joins TRBV7-6 to TRBJ2-7; TRBD1 agrees at 7 bases. The CDR3 contains 15 residues. Germline CDR1 reads SGHVS; CDR2 reads FNYEAQ. Trimming removed 6 bases from V and 6 bases from J; junction bases left unmatched: 14. The CDR3, as DNA: TGTGCCAGCAGTGCGATACAGGGGTCACATGTCGAGCAGTACTTC. Its translation: CASSAIQGSHVEQYF.

The chain couples TRBV6-5 to TRBJ2-7, with TRBD2 identical over 8 bases. The V segment lost 4 bases and the J segment 5 bases; nucleotides outside the gene matches: 7. The CDR3 sequence is 14 residues long. Germline V gene lookup returns CDR1 MNHEY and CDR2 SVGAGI. This CDR3 reads CASSSAGVKNEQYF. The CDR3 DNA reads as TGTGCCAGCAGTTCAGCGGGAGTTAAAAACGAGCAGTACTTC.

The chain couples TRBV13 to TRBJ2-7, with TRBD2 identical over 10 bases. The germline gives CDR1 PRHDT, CDR2 FYEKMQ (reference sequence). The CDR3 spans 16 residues. Trimming took 4 bases from V and 3 from J; bases not matched to a gene: 9. The CDR3 DNA sequence: TGTGCCAGCAGCTCCCTCGCTAGCGGGAGATTCTACGAGCAGTACTTC. Translated: CASSSLASGRFYEQYF.

The V and J genes are TRBV5-6 and TRBJ1-4, with TRBD1 matching 8 bases. The CDR3 has 15 amino acids. The V segment lost 4 bases and the J segment 5 bases; nucleotides outside the gene matches: 7. The germline V gene encodes CDR1 SGHDT and CDR2 YYEEEE. The CDR3, as DNA: TGTGCCAGCAGCCGTGGGACAGGACGGAATGAAAAACTGTTTTTT. Translated, it gives CASSRGTGRNEKLFF.

Notes on this clone: Other DNA sequences in the same sample also yield this CDR3. The chain couples TRBV5-1 to TRBJ1-4; 8 nucleotides line up with TRBD1. The germline V gene has CDR1 SGHRS and CDR2 YFSETQ. The CDR3 spans 14 residues. The V and J ends lost 2 bases and 4 bases, in that order; junction bases with no gene match: 1. The CDR3 region is CASSFGQGNEKLFF. In nucleotides, the CDR3 is TGCGCCAGCAGCTTTGGACAGGGTAATGAAAAACTGTTTTTT.

The chain carries TRBV27 and TRBJ2-1, with a possible D match to TRBD2 (6 bases). V shed 5 bases and J shed 3 bases, with 11 bases lying between them. Germline V CDR1 and CDR2: MNHEY, SMNVEV (reference sequence). This CDR3 comprises 14 residues. The CDR3 DNA is TGTGCCAGCAGTCCTGCCGGGGGCTACAATGAGCAGTTCTTC. Translating gives CASSPAGGYNEQFF.

The chain uses TRBV11-2 and TRBJ2-1; 14 nucleotides line up with TRBD2. Trimming cost V 6 bases and J 9 bases; bases outside gene matches: 7. This CDR3 has 15 residues. Germline V gene lookup returns CDR1 SGHAT and CDR2 FQNNGV. For the CDR3, the DNA is TGTGCCAGCAGTAGGACTAGCGGGAGGAAGATTGAGCAGTTCTTC. Protein product: CASSRTSGRKIEQFF.

The V and J genes are TRBV11-2 and TRBJ2-4, with D possibly being TRBD1 (7 bases). Germline CDR1 is SGHAT and CDR2 is FQNNGV. V lost 5 bases, J lost 5 bases, and 10 bases lay in between. The length of the CDR3 is 13 residues. CDR3: CASSAGQQNIQYF. As DNA, the CDR3 is TGTGCCAGCAGCGCGGGACAGCAAAACATTCAGTACTTC.

Notes on this clone: Other DNA sequences in the sample encode the same CDR3. V is TRBV18 and J is TRBJ2-5; no firm D call. The CDR3 sequence is 11 residues long. In germline, CDR1 is KGHSH, CDR2 LQKENI. Trimming cost V 6 bases and J 4 bases, with 6 bases left between them. The CDR3, as DNA: TGTGCCAGCTCCCGGGTAGAGACCCAGTACTTC. Translation gives CASSRVETQYF.

The genes are TRBV5-1 and TRBJ2-1; 8 positions agree with TRBD2. CDR1 is SGHRS, CDR2 YFSETQ, per germline. The length of the CDR3 is 16 residues. Losses at the gene ends were 1 base for V and 12 bases for J; bases not matched to a gene: 15. In DNA form, the CDR3 reads TGCGCCAGCAGCTTGAACCCGGGACTAGAGGTAATTGGGCAGTTCTTC. Its translation: CASSLNPGLEVIGQFF.

CDR3 DNA sequence: TGTGCCAGTAGTATCGCGTCAGGGGTAGGGGCTGAAGCTTTCTTT. It yields the protein CASSIASGVGAEAFF. The chain couples TRBV19 to TRBJ1-1; tentatively, D is TRBD1 (6 bases). Germline loops: CDR1 LNHDA, CDR2 SQIVND (reference sequence). This CDR3 spans 15 amino acids. Trimming took 3 bases from V and 6 from J, leaving 17 bases between them.

The CDR3, as DNA: TGTGCCAGCAGCTTAAGACAGGGGGTTAGTGAGCAGTTCTTC. Translating gives CASSLRQGVSEQFF. The chain employs TRBV11-3 and TRBJ2-1, with 9 nucleotides matching TRBD1. The V and J ends lost 2 bases and 9 bases, in that order; junction bases with no gene match: 5. CDR1 and CDR2 (germline): SGHNT, YENEEA. CDR3 length: 14 residues.

The CDR3 reads CASSQAASRGNSYNEQFF. The CDR3 nucleotides are TGTGCCAGCAGCCAAGCCGCCTCCAGGGGCAACTCCTACAATGAGCAGTTCTTC. The chain is built from TRBV14 and TRBJ2-1; D is perhaps TRBD1 (6 bases). This CDR3 spans 18 amino acids. In germline, CDR1 is SGHDN, CDR2 FVKESK. With 1 base removed from V and 0 bases from J, the gap between germline ends came to 16 bases.

This rearrangement joins TRBV2 to TRBJ2-7; 11 positions match TRBD1. CDR3 length equals 16 residues. Unmatched junction bases numbered 12, after V lost 8 bases and J lost 3 bases. In germline, CDR1 is SNHLY, CDR2 FYNNEI. CDR3 protein: CASRGTGGQSFYEQYF. The CDR3 DNA sequence: TGTGCCAGCCGGGGGACAGGGGGACAATCCTTCTACGAGCAGTACTTC.

This clone was found a few times. This chain links TRBV2 with TRBJ2-7; 9 nucleotides match TRBD1. The CDR3 consists of 15 residues. Germline V gene data show CDR1 as SNHLY and CDR2 as FYNNEI. With V trimmed by 1 base and J by 2 bases, 3 bases remained unmatched. DNA of the CDR3: TGTGCCAGCAGTGAAGACAGGGGGCCTCCCTACGAGCAGTACTTC. Its translation is CASSEDRGPPYEQYF.

V is TRBV5-5 and J is TRBJ2-7; 9 bases line up with TRBD1. Germline CDR1 reads SGHKS; CDR2 reads YYEKEE (reference sequence). Germline trimming cut 3 bases from V and 2 bases from J; bases unmatched to any gene: 3. The CDR3 consists of 14 residues. The CDR3 region is CASSSGTGPYEQYF. In DNA form, the CDR3 reads TGTGCCAGCAGCTCCGGGACAGGGCCCTACGAGCAGTACTTC.

V is TRBV18 and J is TRBJ1-1, with 9 bases identical to TRBD1. Germline CDR1 and CDR2: KGHSH and LQKENI. The CDR3 length is 19 residues. With V trimmed by 2 bases and J by 0 bases, 13 bases remained unmatched. CDR3 nucleotides: TGTGCCAGCTCACCAACCGGGACAGGGAAACTTTCGTTGAACACTGAAGCTTTCTTT. Its translation: CASSPTGTGKLSLNTEAFF.

The chain is built from TRBV15 and TRBJ2-5; TRBD2 matches 7 bases. Unmatched junction bases numbered 11, after V lost 0 bases and J lost 4 bases. Germline V CDR1 and CDR2: LNHNV, YYDKDF (reference sequence). There are 17 residues in the CDR3. The DNA for the CDR3 is TGTGCCACCAGCAGAGAGATTAGCGGGTATGGGGGAGAGACCCAGTACTTC. Translation gives CATSREISGYGGETQYF.